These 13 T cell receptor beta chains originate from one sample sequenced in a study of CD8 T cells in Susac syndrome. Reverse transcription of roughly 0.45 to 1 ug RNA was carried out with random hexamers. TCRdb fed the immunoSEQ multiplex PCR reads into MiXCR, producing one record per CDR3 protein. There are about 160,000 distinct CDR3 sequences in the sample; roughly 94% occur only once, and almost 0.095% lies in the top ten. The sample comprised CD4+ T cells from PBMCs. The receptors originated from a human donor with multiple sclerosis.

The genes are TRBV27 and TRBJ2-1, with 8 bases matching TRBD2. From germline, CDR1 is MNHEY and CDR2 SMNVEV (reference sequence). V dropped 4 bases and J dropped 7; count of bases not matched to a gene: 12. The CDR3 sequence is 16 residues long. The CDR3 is CASSSSVVAGSNEQFF. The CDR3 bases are TGTGCCAGCAGTTCCAGTGTGGTAGCGGGGTCAAATGAGCAGTTCTTC.

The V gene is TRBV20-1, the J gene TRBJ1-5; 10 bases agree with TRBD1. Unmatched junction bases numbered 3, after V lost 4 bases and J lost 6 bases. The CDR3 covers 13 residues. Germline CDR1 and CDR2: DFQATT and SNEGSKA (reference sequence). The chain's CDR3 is CSAIRQGAQPQHF. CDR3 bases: TGCAGTGCTATACGACAGGGGGCTCAGCCCCAGCATTTT.

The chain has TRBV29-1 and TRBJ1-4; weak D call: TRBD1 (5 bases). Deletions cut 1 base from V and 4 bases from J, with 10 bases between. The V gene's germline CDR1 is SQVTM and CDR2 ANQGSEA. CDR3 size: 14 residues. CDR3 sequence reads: CSVEVQGSNEKLFF. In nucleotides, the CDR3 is TGCAGCGTTGAAGTTCAGGGCAGTAATGAAAAACTGTTTTTT.

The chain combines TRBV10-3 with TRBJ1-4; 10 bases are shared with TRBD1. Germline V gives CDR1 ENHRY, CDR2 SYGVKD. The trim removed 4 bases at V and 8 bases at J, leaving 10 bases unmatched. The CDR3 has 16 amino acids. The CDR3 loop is CAISGTGGGIGEKLFF. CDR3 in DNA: TGTGCCATCAGTGGGACAGGGGGAGGAATCGGAGAAAAACTGTTTTTT.

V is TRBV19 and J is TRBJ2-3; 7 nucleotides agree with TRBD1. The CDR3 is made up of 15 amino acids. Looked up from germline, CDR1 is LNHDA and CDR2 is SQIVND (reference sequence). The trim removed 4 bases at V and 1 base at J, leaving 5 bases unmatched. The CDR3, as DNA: TGTGCCAGTAGTACCACAGGGGTCGGCACAGATACGCAGTATTTT. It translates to CASSTTGVGTDTQYF.

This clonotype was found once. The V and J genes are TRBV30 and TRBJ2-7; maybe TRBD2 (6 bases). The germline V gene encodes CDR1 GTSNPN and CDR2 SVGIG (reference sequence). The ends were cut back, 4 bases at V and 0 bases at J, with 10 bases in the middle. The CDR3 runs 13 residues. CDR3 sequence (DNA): TGTGCCTGGACCCCCGGGAGCTCCTACGAGCAGTACTTC. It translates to CAWTPGSSYEQYF.

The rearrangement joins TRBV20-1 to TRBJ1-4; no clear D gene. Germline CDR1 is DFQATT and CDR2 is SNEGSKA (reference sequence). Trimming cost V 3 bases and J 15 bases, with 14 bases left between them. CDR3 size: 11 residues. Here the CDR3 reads CSASGPYAMFF. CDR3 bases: TGCAGTGCTAGTGGACCGTATGCTATGTTTTTT.

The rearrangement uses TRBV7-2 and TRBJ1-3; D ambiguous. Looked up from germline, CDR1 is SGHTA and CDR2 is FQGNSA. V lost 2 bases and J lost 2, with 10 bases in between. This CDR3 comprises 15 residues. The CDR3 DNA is TGTGCCAGCAGCTTATCCAGAGATACTGGAAACACCATATATTTT. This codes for CASSLSRDTGNTIYF.

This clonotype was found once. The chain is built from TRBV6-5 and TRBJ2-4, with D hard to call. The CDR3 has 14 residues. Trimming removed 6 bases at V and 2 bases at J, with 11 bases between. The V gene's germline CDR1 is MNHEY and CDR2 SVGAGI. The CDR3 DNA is TGTGCCAGCAGAAAAGTGGGTTCCAAAAACATTCAGTACTTC. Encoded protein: CASRKVGSKNIQYF.

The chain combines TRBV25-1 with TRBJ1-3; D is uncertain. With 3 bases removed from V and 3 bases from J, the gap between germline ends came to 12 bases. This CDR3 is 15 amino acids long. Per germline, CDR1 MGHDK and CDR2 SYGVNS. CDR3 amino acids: CASSEQGFGGNTIYF. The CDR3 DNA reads TGTGCCAGCAGTGAGCAAGGTTTCGGTGGAAACACCATATATTTT.

The CDR3 is CASSPDLAGSEQYF. The CDR3 DNA is TGTGCCAGCTCACCGGACCTCGCCGGGAGCGAGCAGTACTTC. V gene TRBV18 combines with J gene TRBJ2-7; D might be TRBD2 (6 bases). The germline CDR1 and CDR2 sequences are KGHSH and LQKENI. This CDR3 comprises 14 residues. V lost 3 bases and J lost 6, with 15 bases in between.

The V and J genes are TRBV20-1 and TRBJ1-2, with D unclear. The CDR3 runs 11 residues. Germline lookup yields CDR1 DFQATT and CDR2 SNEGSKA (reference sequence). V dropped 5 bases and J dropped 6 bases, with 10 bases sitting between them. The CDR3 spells CSAARSDGYTF. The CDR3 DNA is TGCAGTGCTGCCCGGTCCGATGGCTACACCTTC.

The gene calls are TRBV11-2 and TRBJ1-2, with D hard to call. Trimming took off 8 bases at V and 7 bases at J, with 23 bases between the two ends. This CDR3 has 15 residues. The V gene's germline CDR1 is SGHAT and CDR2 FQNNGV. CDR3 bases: TGTGCCAGCGCAATTGAGGCGCAGAGGGCTTCTGGCTACACCTTC. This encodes CASAIEAQRASGYTF.